This T cell receptor (beta chain) was sequenced during a study of CD8+CD57+ T cells in acquired aplastic anemia. Overall study: An average of roughly 2.9 ug of DNA was obtained from sorted CD4+ and CD8+ cells. The average read count for CD4+ cells in healthy donors was 10 million to 12 million.

Worth noting for this clonotype: Its antigen is unknown.

Genomic DNA templated the TCR beta VDJ and CDR3 profiling. TCRdb passed the reads through MiXCR, listing each CDR3 protein once. The top ten hold under 4.5% of the sample, which has 400,000 to 450,000 distinct CDR3 sequences, 65% to 80% seen once. Overall study results and limits: Patients and controls shared twenty-nine CD8+ CDR3 sequences, which appeared highly expressed in patients and within their immunodominant clones.

Germline CDR1 reads SGHVT; CDR2 reads SQSDAQ. The ends were cut back, 5 bases at V and 10 bases at J, with 20 bases in the middle. This CDR3 region has 14 residues. The TCR sequence derives from a human donor in good health, serving as a control. The chain uses TRBV7-4 and TRBJ1-1; D may be TRBD1 (5 bases). The specimen was sorted CD4+, CD8+, or CD8+CD57+ T cells (not recorded which) from PBMCs. The CDR3 region is CASSVQTGAGAAFF. The CDR3 nucleotides are TGTGCCAGCAGCGTACAGACCGGGGCGGGTGCAGCTTTCTTT. Combining the CDR3 with reference TRBV7-4 and TRBJ1-1 gives the whole variable domain GAGVSQSPRYKVAKRGRDVALRCDSISGHVTLYWYRQTLGQGSEVLTYSQSDAQRDKSGRPSGRFSAERPERSVSTLKIQRTEQGDSAVYLCASSVQTGAGAAFFGQGTRLTVV.